Listed here are 20 T cell receptor beta chains from one sample, sequenced in a study of response to subunit inactivated influenza vaccine. TCRdb ran MiXCR on the RT-PCR reads and lists one entry per CDR3 protein. This sample yields more than 700,000 distinct CDR3 sequences, of which around 20% are seen a single time; roughly 10% belongs to the top ten. This sample comprised PBMCs from blood, obtained 5 days after vaccination. Receptors originate from a man between 45 and 60 years old who received an inactivated influenza vaccine.

This clonotype was picked up a small number of times. The chain uses TRBV5-1 and TRBJ2-3; D is possibly TRBD2 (7 bases). The germline CDR1 and CDR2 sequences are SGHRS and YFSETQ. Trimming removed 2 bases at V and 5 bases at J, with 18 bases between. This CDR3 has 16 residues. As DNA, the CDR3 is TGCGCCAGCAGCTTTGGGGGGGCGGCCAGTGGAGATACGCAGTATTTT. It translates to CASSFGGAASGDTQYF.

The CDR3 protein is CATSATTTQETQYF. CDR3 nucleotides: TGTGCCACCAGTGCCACGACTACTCAAGAGACCCAGTACTTC. The V and J genes are TRBV24-1 and TRBJ2-5; maybe TRBD2 (5 bases). The germline V gene has CDR1 KGHDR and CDR2 SFDVKD. The V and J ends lost 5 bases and 2 bases respectively, with 11 bases between them. The CDR3 contains 14 residues.

CDR3 loop: CSARGTSGNHNEQFF. Written as DNA, the CDR3 is TGCAGTGCTAGGGGGACTAGCGGGAACCACAATGAGCAGTTCTTC. The chain uses TRBV20-1 and TRBJ2-1; TRBD2 matches 13 bases. Germline CDR1 reads DFQATT; CDR2 reads SNEGSKA (reference sequence). V shed 3 bases, J shed 5 bases, and the junction held 4 bases outside the gene matches. CDR3 size: 15 residues.

The chain recombines TRBV5-1 with TRBJ1-2; 7 nucleotides line up with TRBD1. The CDR3 has 15 residues. V lost 4 bases, J lost 1 base, and 7 bases stayed unmatched. Looked up from germline, CDR1 is SGHRS and CDR2 is YFSETQ. CDR3 sequence: CASSPDRDSNYGYTF. The CDR3 nucleotides are TGCGCCAGCAGCCCGGATAGGGACAGTAACTATGGCTACACCTTC.

V usage is TRBV5-1 and J usage is TRBJ2-3; D possibly corresponds to TRBD2 (6 bases). Germline assignment: CDR1 SGHRS and CDR2 YFSETQ. This CDR3 is built from 13 residues. V was cut by 0 bases and J by 7 bases, with 9 bases left in between. For the CDR3, the DNA is TGCGCCAGCAGCTTGGAGGGGAGGAATACGCAGTATTTT. Protein: CASSLEGRNTQYF.

This clonotype has a handful of counts. V and J are TRBV2 and TRBJ1-4; TRBD1 aligns across 9 bases. This CDR3 has 13 amino acids. CDR1 and CDR2 from the germline V gene are SNHLY and FYNNEI. Unmatched junction bases numbered 2, after V lost 6 bases and J lost 6 bases. The CDR3 DNA reads TGTGCCAGCAGGAGGGACAGGGATGAAAAACTGTTTTTT. It encodes CASRRDRDEKLFF.

This clonotype was counted a few times. The V call is TRBV7-2, the J call TRBJ2-7; D possibly matches TRBD1 or TRBD2 (5 bases each). Trimming left V 5 bases short and J 0 bases short, with 20 bases between. The CDR3 is 17 residues long. Germline CDR1 is SGHTA and CDR2 is FQGNSA. CDR3 sequence (DNA): TGTGCCAGCAGCGCTAGGGACGGACCCTCCTACTCCTACGAGCAGTACTTC. This translates into CASSARDGPSYSYEQYF. Variable domain in full (rest from reference TRBV7-2 and TRBJ2-7): GAGVSQSPSNKVTEKGKDVELRCDPISGHTALYWYRQSLGQGLEFLIYFQGNSAPDKSGLPSDRFSAERTGGSVSTLTIQRTQQEDSAVYLCASSARDGPSYSYEQYFGPGTRLTVT.

Turning to this clonotype: A much larger clone lies a single base off, so this may be a read error. V gene TRBV12-3 or TRBV12-4 combines with J gene TRBJ1-3; D gene uncertain. CDR3 length: 12 amino acids. V lost 4 bases to trimming and J lost 1 base, with 2 bases between them. The chain's CDR3 is CASSWSGNTIYF. The CDR3 DNA is TGTGCCAGCAGTTGGTCTGGAAACACCATATATTTT.

J is TRBJ2-7 and V is TRBV12-3 or TRBV12-4; D could derive from TRBD1 or TRBD2 (5 bases each). Trimming shortened V by 6 bases and J by 0 bases, and 12 bases separated the two germline ends. The CDR3 spans 14 residues. The CDR3 loop reads CASRLGESSYEQYF. CDR3 coding DNA: TGTGCCAGCAGACTAGGGGAAAGCTCCTACGAGCAGTACTTC.

The V and J genes are TRBV6-5 and TRBJ1-2; TRBD1 might be the D (6 bases). V shed 11 bases and J shed 8 bases, with 18 bases lying between them. The CDR3 spans 12 residues. Germline assignment: CDR1 MNHEY and CDR2 SVGAGI. The CDR3 protein is CASRSGGRGYTF. CDR3 nucleotides: TGTGCCTCACGTTCCGGGGGCCGGGGCTACACCTTC.

This clonotype was picked up a small number of times. This rearrangement joins TRBV10-3 to TRBJ1-2; 10 nucleotides align to TRBD1. Germline lookup yields CDR1 ENHRY and CDR2 SYGVKD. The J segment lost 6 bases and the V segment lost 3 bases, leaving 4 bases of the junction unmatched. The CDR3 has 14 residues. The CDR3 here is CAISERQGANGYTF. The CDR3 nucleotides read TGTGCCATCAGTGAAAGACAGGGGGCGAATGGCTACACCTTC.

V and J are TRBV28 and TRBJ1-5; no reliable D call. Germline CDR1 MDHEN, CDR2 SYDVKM. V shed 3 bases and J shed 5 bases, with 17 bases lying between them. The CDR3 totals 16 residues. In nucleotides, the CDR3 is TGTGCCAGCAGTTTGGGTTGGGCAGGAAGGGATCAGCCCCAGCATTTT. It yields the protein CASSLGWAGRDQPQHF.

The rearrangement uses TRBV6-5 and TRBJ2-3; a possible D gene is TRBD1 (6 bases). The CDR3 covers 16 residues. V was shortened by 2 bases and J by 0 bases, with 12 bases between the two germline ends. Germline V gene lookup returns CDR1 MNHEY and CDR2 SVGAGI. CDR3 nucleotide sequence: TGTGCCAGCAGTTACGAAGGCAGGGGCAGCACAGATACGCAGTATTTT. It yields the protein CASSYEGRGSTDTQYF.

This clonotype was counted many times. One junction end disagrees with the germline gene, perhaps due to a read error. The J gene is TRBJ1-2, the V gene TRBV5-1, with D possibly matching TRBD1 (5 bases). The CDR3 covers 14 residues. Germline assignment: CDR1 SGHRS and CDR2 YFSETQ. Here the CDR3 reads CASSLVGGNYGYTF. The CDR3 DNA follows: TGTGCCAGCAGCTTAGTTGGGGGTAACTATGGCTACACCTTC.

This clonotype has only a few counts. V gene TRBV29-1 combines with J gene TRBJ2-5; D is perhaps TRBD1 (6 bases). V was shortened by 0 bases and J by 5 bases, with 13 bases between the two germline ends. CDR1 and CDR2 from the germline V gene are SQVTM and ANQGSEA. This CDR3 is built from 14 residues. This CDR3 reads CSVEDRTGLETQYF. In DNA form, the CDR3 reads TGCAGCGTTGAAGATCGAACAGGGTTGGAGACCCAGTACTTC. Combining the CDR3 with reference TRBV29-1 and TRBJ2-5 gives the whole variable domain SAVISQKPSRDICQRGTSLTIQCQVDSQVTMMFWYRQQPGQSLTLIATANQGSEATYESGFVIDKFPISRPNLTFSTLTVSNMSPEDSSIYLCSVEDRTGLETQYFGPGTRLLVL.

This sequence joins TRBV12-3 or TRBV12-4 and TRBJ1-1; D is possibly TRBD1 (5 bases). The CDR3 length is 13 residues. The V end lost 3 bases, the J end lost 10 bases, and 15 bases lay between the germline ends. CDR3 loop: CASSFHGGSVAFF. As DNA, the CDR3 is TGTGCCAGCAGTTTTCATGGGGGTTCAGTAGCTTTCTTT.

This clonotype was counted between two and nine times. The CDR3 spells CASSEYNTNEQYF. The CDR3 coding sequence is TGTGCCAGCAGTGAATATAACACAAACGAGCAGTACTTC. The gene calls are TRBV25-1 and TRBJ2-7; D is ambiguous. Per germline, CDR1 MGHDK and CDR2 SYGVNS. The CDR3 has 13 amino acids. V lost 0 bases and J 5 bases, leaving 8 bases between the germline ends.

This clonotype was seen a handful of times. J is TRBJ2-1 and V is TRBV20-1; weak D call: TRBD2 (5 bases). The CDR3 loop spans 13 amino acids. Trimming removed 3 bases at V and 5 bases at J, with 11 bases between. The germline V gene has CDR1 DFQATT and CDR2 SNEGSKA (reference sequence). The CDR3, as DNA: TGCAGTGCTAGGGTCGGGGTACACAATGAGCAGTTCTTC. Translating it yields CSARVGVHNEQFF.

This clonotype was observed a few times. The chain couples TRBV20-1 to TRBJ1-2; a possible D gene is TRBD1 (5 bases). The CDR3 length is 15 residues. Deletions cut 0 bases from V and 4 bases from J, with 15 bases between. From germline, CDR1 is DFQATT and CDR2 SNEGSKA (reference sequence). The chain's CDR3 is CSARDRDGTLYGYTF. The CDR3 region has the DNA TGCAGTGCTAGAGACCGGGACGGAACCCTCTATGGCTACACCTTC.

CDR3 sequence reads: CASTDSKVPYEQYF. Here the CDR3 DNA reads TGTGCCAGCACCGATAGCAAGGTCCCCTACGAGCAGTACTTC. The chain is built from TRBV6-2 or TRBV6-3 and TRBJ2-7; no clear D gene. Trimming removed 7 bases from V and 2 bases from J, with 15 bases in between. This CDR3 is 14 amino acids long. CDR1 and CDR2 (germline): MNHEY, SVGEGT.